Shown below are 21 T cell receptor beta chains from a single sample sequenced in a study of PD-L1 blockade in urothelial cancer. Time point: pretreatment peripheral blood. The repertoire was sequenced with immunoSEQ multiplex PCR; TCRdb's copy has only in-frame clones and lacks some. Here the sample spans tens of thousands of clones, over 75% being singletons. The sample here was PBMCs, taken around atezolizumab (anti-PD-L1) treatment. The receptor source for this set is a man in his 60s with urothelial cancer.

Comments on this clone: An end of the junction differs from the germline gene, which may be a read error. The rearrangement uses TRBV2 and TRBJ2-7; D unresolved. This CDR3 region has 13 residues. Per the germline V gene, CDR1 is SNHLY and CDR2 is FYNNEI. The CDR3 nucleotides are TGTGCCAGCAGGGAAGTTCAGAGAGGCGAGCAGTACTTC. Its protein is CASREVQRGEQYF.

The chain has TRBV2 and TRBJ1-5; the D gene is possibly TRBD1 (6 bases). CDR1 is SNHLY, CDR2 FYNNEI, per germline. Trimming shortened V by 7 bases and J by 1 base, and 11 bases separated the two germline ends. This CDR3 spans 14 amino acids. The CDR3, as DNA: TGTGCCAGCATGGCAGGGGAGAGCAATCAGCCCCAGCATTTT. Translation gives CASMAGESNQPQHF.

CDR3 sequence: CSVELAGAGQPQHF. The CDR3 region has the DNA TGCAGCGTTGAATTAGCAGGGGCAGGGCAGCCCCAGCATTTT. The genes are TRBV29-1 and TRBJ1-5; D possibly corresponds to TRBD1 (6 bases). The CDR3 sequence is 14 residues long. The V gene's germline CDR1 is SQVTM and CDR2 ANQGSEA. Trimming removed 2 bases at V and 7 bases at J, with 15 bases between.

This chain uses TRBV7-2 with TRBJ2-4; TRBD2 might be the D (5 bases). This CDR3 is built from 15 residues. In germline, CDR1 is SGHTA, CDR2 FQGNSA. V was cut by 1 base and J by 6 bases, with 13 bases left in between. The CDR3 loop reads CASSLGYGNRNIQYF. CDR3 sequence (DNA): TGTGCCAGCAGCTTAGGGTACGGGAATAGAAACATTCAGTACTTC.

The chain joins TRBV11-3 to TRBJ1-1; maybe TRBD1 (6 bases). The ends were cut back, 1 base at V and 3 bases at J, with 9 bases in the middle. Germline CDR1 is SGHNT and CDR2 is YENEEA. The CDR3 has 14 amino acids. CDR3 loop: CASSLGGGDTEAFF. CDR3 in DNA: TGTGCCAGCAGCTTAGGGGGGGGCGACACTGAAGCTTTCTTT. Looking up the rest from reference TRBV11-3 and TRBJ1-1 gives the full variable domain: EAGVVQSPRYKIIEKKQPVAFWCNPISGHNTLYWYLQNLGQGPELLIRYENEEAVDDSQLPKDRFSAERLKGVDSTLKIQPAELGDSAVYLCASSLGGGDTEAFFGQGTRLTVV.

The chain joins TRBV5-1 to TRBJ2-7; 7 bases align to TRBD1. This CDR3 region has 14 residues. Germline values: CDR1 SGHRS, CDR2 YFSETQ. J was trimmed by 7 bases and V by 5 bases; bases with no gene match: 12. CDR3 sequence reads: CASSSTQDRREQYF. Written as DNA, the CDR3 is TGCGCCAGCAGTTCGACCCAGGACAGGAGGGAGCAGTACTTC.

The V call is TRBV4-1, the J call TRBJ2-7; 9 positions agree with TRBD2. The CDR3 length is 16 residues. V trimming: 4 bases; J trimming: 1 base; junction bases outside the gene matches: 8. Germline CDR1 reads MGHRA; CDR2 reads YSYEKL. The CDR3 loop is CASSPRGGRASYEQYF. CDR3 coding DNA: TGCGCCAGCAGCCCCCGGGGCGGGAGGGCTTCCTACGAGCAGTACTTC.

The chain is built from TRBV9 and TRBJ1-4; D not certain. Looked up from germline, CDR1 is SGDLS and CDR2 is YYNGEE. V gave up 0 bases and J gave up 0 bases, with 6 bases separating them. This CDR3 comprises 15 residues. The CDR3 nucleotides are TGTGCCAGCAGCGTAGTCGGTGCAACTAATGAAAAACTGTTTTTT. Translating it yields CASSVVGATNEKLFF.

This rearrangement joins TRBV5-1 to TRBJ2-2; 8 bases match TRBD2. CDR1 SGHRS and CDR2 YFSETQ come from the germline V gene. This CDR3 is 17 amino acids long. The V and J ends lost 0 bases and 0 bases, in that order; junction bases with no gene match: 4. CDR3 coding DNA: TGCGCCAGCAGCTTGGGAGCAGCGGGGGCGAACACCGGGGAGCTGTTTTTT. This codes for CASSLGAAGANTGELFF.

The V and J genes are TRBV6-5 and TRBJ1-4; unclear D gene. V lost 2 bases to trimming and J lost 7 bases, with 17 bases between them. Looked up from germline, CDR1 is MNHEY and CDR2 is SVGAGI. This CDR3 region has 16 residues. CDR3 residues: CASSYTSEGSIEKLFF. The CDR3 DNA reads TGTGCCAGCAGTTACACTTCGGAGGGCTCAATTGAAAAACTGTTTTTT.

The chain uses TRBV4-3 and TRBJ2-1; 9 bases agree with TRBD2. Germline values: CDR1 LGHNA, CDR2 YSLEER. This CDR3 is built from 17 residues. The J segment lost 7 bases and the V segment lost 0 bases, leaving 10 bases of the junction unmatched. CDR3 loop: CASSQERGRAIPNEQFF. The CDR3 DNA sequence: TGCGCCAGCAGCCAAGAACGCGGGAGGGCCATTCCAAATGAGCAGTTCTTC.

This clone has only a few counts. The chain uses TRBV5-4 and TRBJ2-7, with D possibly matching TRBD1 (6 bases). Trimming shortened V by 0 bases and J by 5 bases, and 12 bases separated the two germline ends. CDR3 length equals 14 residues. The germline gives CDR1 SGHNT, CDR2 YYREEE (reference sequence). This chain's CDR3 is CASSLDPGDHEQYF. The CDR3, as DNA: TGTGCCAGCAGCTTGGACCCAGGGGACCACGAGCAGTACTTC.

This rearrangement joins TRBV2 to TRBJ1-5, with D uncertain. V gave up 9 bases and J gave up 5 bases, with 14 bases separating them. CDR3 length: 13 amino acids. Germline loops: CDR1 SNHLY, CDR2 FYNNEI. CDR3 sequence: CASRGDKYQPQHF. The CDR3 nucleotides read TGTGCCAGTCGGGGAGACAAATATCAGCCCCAGCATTTT.

The chain employs TRBV30 and TRBJ1-2, with D perhaps TRBD1 (5 bases). Germline values: CDR1 GTSNPN, CDR2 SVGIG (reference sequence). This CDR3 region has 15 residues. Between the trimmed V and J ends, which lost 0 bases and 4 bases, there was a span of 15 bases. The CDR3 region has the DNA TGTGCCTGGAGTGTCTCAACGCAGGGTGCCTATGGCTACACCTTC. This translates into CAWSVSTQGAYGYTF. Complete variable domain (other parts from reference TRBV30 and TRBJ1-2): SQTIHQWPATLVQPVGSPLSLECTVEGTSNPNLYWYRQAAGRGLQLLFYSVGIGQISSEVPQNLSASRPQDRQFILSSKKLLLSDSGFYLCAWSVSTQGAYGYTFGSGTRLTVV.

The chain has TRBV10-3 and TRBJ2-3, with unresolved D. V was cut by 7 bases and J by 0 bases, with 11 bases left in between. Germline V gene data show CDR1 as ENHRY and CDR2 as SYGVKD. The CDR3 has 14 residues. The CDR3 region is CAIKVTTSTDTQYF. Here the CDR3 DNA reads TGTGCCATCAAGGTGACGACTAGCACAGATACGCAGTATTTT.

This clone was seen once. The V and J genes are TRBV4-3 and TRBJ2-7; 12 bases line up with TRBD2. J was trimmed by 2 bases and V by 2 bases; bases with no gene match: 7. CDR3 length: 17 residues. The germline CDR1 and CDR2 sequences are LGHNA and YSLEER. The CDR3 DNA reads TGCGCCAGCAGCCAAACAGGACTAGCGGGGACTACCTACGAGCAGTACTTC. Residues: CASSQTGLAGTTYEQYF.

The rearrangement uses TRBV7-3 and TRBJ2-5, with D perhaps matching TRBD1 (5 bases). The V end was cut by 5 bases, the J end by 1 base, with 11 bases between. Germline V gene data show CDR1 as SGHTA and CDR2 as FQGTGA. CDR3 length: 14 residues. The CDR3 protein is CASSPAGLQETQYF. For the CDR3, the DNA is TGTGCCAGCAGCCCCGCAGGGCTCCAAGAGACCCAGTACTTC. The whole variable domain, remainder taken from reference TRBV7-3 and TRBJ2-5, is GAGVSQTPSNKVTEKGKYVELRCDPISGHTALYWYRQSLGQGPEFLIYFQGTGAADDSGLPNDRFFAVRPEGSVSTLKIQRTERGDSAVYLCASSPAGLQETQYFGPGTRLLVL.

The rearrangement joins TRBV30 to TRBJ1-1; 8 bases agree with TRBD1. The CDR3 loop spans 16 amino acids. V shed 1 base and J 6 bases; nucleotides not matched to a gene: 13. Germline lookup yields CDR1 GTSNPN and CDR2 SVGIG (reference sequence). In DNA form, the CDR3 reads TGTGCCTGGAGTGGTGAGACAGGGGATCACTTTGCTGAAGCTTTCTTT. It specifies CAWSGETGDHFAEAFF.

This clone has more than one count but fewer than ten. The chain joins TRBV7-9 to TRBJ2-2; TRBD1 agrees at 10 bases. The CDR3 has 13 residues. Trimming at V came to 7 bases and at J to 10 bases, leaving 6 bases not matched to a gene. CDR1 SEHNR and CDR2 FQNEAQ come from the germline V gene (reference sequence). The CDR3 is CASKDRGLVELFF. As DNA, the CDR3 is TGTGCCAGCAAAGACAGGGGGCTAGTGGAGCTGTTTTTT.

The chain has TRBV7-9 and TRBJ1-2; no firm D call. CDR1 and CDR2 (germline): SEHNR, FQNEAQ (reference sequence). V lost 2 bases, J lost 0 bases, and 16 bases lay in between. This CDR3 is 17 amino acids long. This chain's CDR3 is CASSLYGNPGANYGYTF. The DNA for the CDR3 is TGTGCCAGCAGCTTATACGGGAACCCTGGAGCTAACTATGGCTACACCTTC.

The J gene is TRBJ1-1, the V gene TRBV19; D may be TRBD1 (5 bases). The CDR3 length is 15 residues. Germline assignment: CDR1 LNHDA and CDR2 SQIVND (reference sequence). Trimming removed 4 bases at V and 3 bases at J, with 15 bases between. This CDR3 is CASSKGAEKDTEAFF. The CDR3 DNA follows: TGTGCCAGTAGTAAAGGGGCCGAAAAAGACACTGAAGCTTTCTTT. Complete variable domain (other parts from reference TRBV19 and TRBJ1-1): DGGITQSPKYLFRKEGQNVTLSCEQNLNHDAMYWYRQDPGQGLRLIYYSQIVNDFQKGDIAEGYSVSREKKESFPLTVTSAQKNPTAFYLCASSKGAEKDTEAFFGQGTRLTVV.